These T cell receptor beta chains were read from a single sample in a study of graft-versus-host responses after intestinal transplantation. The method was immunoSEQ multiplex PCR; TCRdb's version includes in-frame clones alone and lacks a portion of them. Among just under 90,000 clones, over 80% were seen once, and the ten largest hold about 15%. Their specific antigens are unknown. The specimen was unstimulated CD8+ T cells sorted from spleen or lymph node cells, collected before intestinal transplant. Every receptor here comes from a human donor who received an intestinal transplant. Each CDR3 is given with its conserved first and last residue. A D gene is named only where the DNA matches it firmly. Some rows mark clone size as missing; the rest say once, few, many or name a class of expanded clone.

size: -; D: -; J: TRBJ1-1; V: TRBV19; CDR3: CASSWGAGHEAFF; DNA: TGTGCCAGTAGTTGGGGGGCAGGGCATGAAGCTTTCTTT
size: -; D: -; J: TRBJ2-7; V: TRBV27; CDR3: CASSLALSYEQYF; DNA: TGTGCCAGCAGTTTGGCACTCTCTTACGAGCAGTACTTC
size: -; D: -; J: TRBJ1-1; V: TRBV20-1; CDR3: CSAPGYTEAFF; DNA: TGCAGTGCCCCTGGGTACACTGAAGCTTTCTTT
size: -; D: -; J: TRBJ2-1; V: TRBV29-1; CDR3: CSVEEIGTYPPNEQFF; DNA: TGCAGCGTTGAAGAAATCGGGACTTACCCACCGAATGAGCAGTTCTTC
size: -; D: TRBD2; J: TRBJ2-1; V: TRBV4-1; CDR3: CASSPGLAGGYNEQFF; DNA: TGCGCCAGCAGCCCCGGACTAGCGGGGGGTTACAATGAGCAGTTCTTC
size: -; D: -; J: TRBJ1-4; V: TRBV6-5; CDR3: CASSAKRVGEKLFF; DNA: TGTGCCAGCAGTGCCAAAAGGGTTGGTGAAAAACTGTTTTTT
size: -; D: -; J: TRBJ2-7; V: TRBV7-8; CDR3: CASSLLTVPYEQYF; DNA: TGTGCCAGCAGCTTACTTACAGTGCCCTACGAGCAGTACTTC
size: -; D: -; J: TRBJ2-5; V: TRBV29-1; CDR3: CSVEPVATQETQYF; DNA: TGCAGCGTTGAACCAGTAGCGACTCAAGAGACCCAGTACTTC
size: -; D: -; J: TRBJ1-4; V: TRBV5-4; CDR3: CASSLDTTEAARGIQEKLFF; DNA: TGTGCCAGCAGCTTGGACACGACAGAGGCGGCGAGGGGCATCCAGGAAAAACTGTTTTTT
size: -; D: -; J: TRBJ2-1; V: TRBV9; CDR3: CASSVVGGPYNEQFF; DNA: TGTGCCAGCAGCGTAGTGGGGGGGCCCTACAATGAGCAGTTCTTC
size: -; D: -; J: TRBJ2-6; V: TRBV19; CDR3: CASSIRVGSVLTF; DNA: TGTGCCAGTAGTATTCGGGTAGGGAGCGTCCTGACTTTC
size: once; D: TRBD1; J: TRBJ1-5; V: TRBV28; CDR3: CASSQQGTYQPQHF; DNA: TGTGCCAGCAGCCAACAGGGGACGTATCAGCCCCAGCATTTT
size: -; D: -; J: TRBJ2-7; V: TRBV5-6; CDR3: CASSFRGAYEQYF; DNA: TGTGCCAGCAGCTTCAGGGGGGCCTACGAGCAGTACTTC
size: -; D: -; J: TRBJ1-2; V: TRBV4-1; CDR3: CASSQDKLRFPGYTF; DNA: TGCGCCAGCAGCCAAGATAAACTCAGGTTTCCTGGCTACACCTTC
size: -; D: TRBD2; J: TRBJ2-7; V: TRBV5-1; CDR3: CASSRGTSGRGEQYF; DNA: TGCGCCAGCAGCCGCGGGACTAGCGGGAGAGGGGAGCAGTACTTC
size: -; D: TRBD1; J: TRBJ2-7; V: TRBV10-1; CDR3: CASSEDRQGDYEQYF; DNA: TGCGCCAGCAGTGAAGATAGGCAGGGGGACTACGAGCAGTACTTC
size: -; D: -; J: TRBJ1-1; V: TRBV19; CDR3: CASNPIGVGNTEAFF; DNA: TGTGCCAGTAACCCCATAGGGGTGGGGAACACTGAAGCTTTCTTT
size: few; D: -; J: TRBJ2-2; V: TRBV27; CDR3: CASSCGGGSGELFF; DNA: TGTGCCAGCAGTTGCGGGGGCGGGTCCGGGGAGCTGTTTTTT
size: -; D: -; J: TRBJ2-1; V: TRBV15; CDR3: CATSISRSSYNEQFF; DNA: TGTGCCACCAGCATTTCTAGATCGAGCTACAATGAGCAGTTCTTC
size: -; D: -; J: TRBJ2-7; V: TRBV6-6; CDR3: CASSYSIGASYEQYF; DNA: TGTGCCAGCAGTTACTCGATAGGAGCCTCCTACGAGCAGTACTTC
size: -; D: -; J: TRBJ2-2; V: TRBV6-1; CDR3: CASSDVQGGTGELFF; DNA: TGTGCCAGCAGTGATGTCCAGGGGGGCACCGGGGAGCTGTTTTTT
size: -; D: -; J: TRBJ1-1; V: TRBV5-4; CDR3: CASSLASNTEAFF; DNA: TGTGCCAGCAGCTTGGCGAGTAACACTGAAGCTTTCTTT
size: -; D: -; J: TRBJ2-3; V: TRBV4-1; CDR3: CASSQEWLSSTDTQYF; DNA: TGCGCCAGCAGCCAAGAATGGCTATCTAGCACAGATACGCAGTATTTT
size: -; D: TRBD1; J: TRBJ2-1; V: TRBV27; CDR3: CASPAGTGAYNEQFF; DNA: TGTGCCAGCCCCGCCGGGACAGGGGCTTACAATGAGCAGTTCTTC
size: -; D: TRBD2; J: TRBJ2-5; V: TRBV7-2; CDR3: CASSLGLAGVQETQYF; DNA: TGTGCCAGCAGCTTAGGGCTAGCGGGAGTCCAAGAGACCCAGTACTTC
size: -; D: TRBD2; J: TRBJ2-5; V: TRBV5-4; CDR3: CASSLAGGQETQYF; DNA: TGTGCCAGCAGCTTAGCGGGGGGGCAAGAGACCCAGTACTTC
size: once; D: -; J: TRBJ2-5; V: TRBV7-6; CDR3: CASSPTGGSSTQYF; DNA: TGTGCCAGCAGCCCGACTGGGGGCTCGAGTACCCAGTACTTC
size: -; D: -; J: TRBJ1-2; V: TRBV18; CDR3: CASSPPIQTGGYTF; DNA: TGTGCCAGCTCACCACCGATCCAAACAGGGGGCTACACCTTC
size: -; D: TRBD1; J: TRBJ1-6; V: TRBV6-1; CDR3: CASSEVRFGTGNSPLHF; DNA: TGTGCCAGCAGTGAAGTACGGTTCGGGACAGGGAATTCACCCCTCCACTTT
size: -; D: -; J: TRBJ2-1; V: TRBV2; CDR3: CASNIPGNEQFF; DNA: TGTGCCAGCAACATACCGGGGAATGAGCAGTTCTTC
size: -; D: TRBD1; J: TRBJ2-7; V: TRBV7-8; CDR3: CASSLPRQGAEEQYF; DNA: TGTGCCAGCAGCTTACCACGACAGGGGGCGGAGGAGCAGTACTTC
size: -; D: -; J: TRBJ1-1; V: TRBV7-9; CDR3: CASSLAWKQAFF; DNA: TGTGCCAGCAGCTTAGCGTGGAAGCAAGCTTTCTTT
size: -; D: -; J: TRBJ1-2; V: TRBV10-1; CDR3: CASSGDRGYTF; DNA: TGCGCCAGCAGTGGGGATAGAGGCTACACCTTC
size: -; D: TRBD2; J: TRBJ2-4; V: TRBV11-2; CDR3: CASSSLAGGAKNIQYF; DNA: TGTGCCAGCAGCTCGCTAGCGGGGGGAGCCAAAAACATTCAGTACTTC
size: -; D: TRBD1; J: TRBJ2-1; V: TRBV7-8; CDR3: CASSLAGTGPYNEQFF; DNA: TGTGCCAGCAGCTTAGCCGGGACAGGGCCCTACAATGAGCAGTTCTTC
size: -; D: -; J: TRBJ1-2; V: TRBV28; CDR3: CASSFVGNGYTF; DNA: TGTGCCAGCAGTTTTGTAGGGAATGGCTACACCTTC
size: -; D: -; J: TRBJ2-6; V: TRBV27; CDR3: CASSEGSRSSGANVLTF; DNA: TGTGCCAGCAGTGAGGGGAGCCGAAGCTCTGGGGCCAACGTCCTGACTTTC
size: -; D: -; J: TRBJ1-1; V: TRBV14; CDR3: CASSPLVGGAYTEAFF; DNA: TGTGCCAGCAGCCCCTTAGTGGGGGGAGCGTACACTGAAGCTTTCTTT
size: -; D: TRBD1; J: TRBJ2-2; V: TRBV25-1; CDR3: CASSEFFRTGDNTGELFF; DNA: TGTGCCAGCAGTGAATTTTTCAGGACAGGGGATAACACCGGGGAGCTGTTTTTT
size: -; D: TRBD2; J: TRBJ2-1; V: TRBV4-1; CDR3: CASSQSPTLAGGQNEQFF; DNA: TGCGCCAGCAGCCAATCCCCAACCCTAGCGGGGGGGCAAAATGAGCAGTTCTTC
size: once; D: -; J: TRBJ1-5; V: TRBV7-9; CDR3: CASSLFFRVYNQPQHF; DNA: TGTGCCAGCAGCTTATTTTTCAGGGTTTACAATCAGCCCCAGCATTTT
size: -; D: TRBD1; J: TRBJ1-2; V: TRBV28; CDR3: CASSLGSSDRVARWTYGYTF; DNA: TGTGCCAGCAGTTTAGGGTCCTCGGACAGGGTGGCTCGATGGACCTATGGCTACACCTTC
size: -; D: -; J: TRBJ2-6; V: TRBV4-1; CDR3: CASSQSGANVLTF; DNA: TGCGCCAGCAGCCAATCTGGGGCCAACGTCCTGACTTTC
size: -; D: -; J: TRBJ2-7; V: TRBV10-3; CDR3: CAISDGYEQYF; DNA: TGTGCCATCAGTGATGGCTACGAGCAGTACTTC
size: many; D: TRBD2; J: TRBJ2-7; V: TRBV4-1; CDR3: CASSQSASGPGEQYF; DNA: TGCGCCAGCAGCCAGTCGGCTAGCGGGCCGGGGGAGCAGTACTTC
size: -; D: TRBD1; J: TRBJ2-1; V: TRBV19; CDR3: CASSTGGYSYNEQFF; DNA: TGTGCCAGTAGTACAGGGGGCTACTCCTACAATGAGCAGTTCTTC
size: -; D: -; J: TRBJ2-5; V: TRBV27; CDR3: CASSLLGEETQYF; DNA: TGTGCCAGCAGTTTATTAGGGGAAGAGACCCAGTACTTC
size: -; D: -; J: TRBJ2-3; V: TRBV9; CDR3: CASSVVDYPDTQYF; DNA: TGTGCCAGCAGCGTAGTGGACTATCCGGATACGCAGTATTTT
size: -; D: TRBD1; J: TRBJ1-2; V: TRBV28; CDR3: CASSIRGQDGYTF; DNA: TGTGCCAGCAGCATCAGGGGGCAAGATGGCTACACCTTC
size: -; D: -; J: TRBJ1-2; V: TRBV19; CDR3: CASSIGSGDGYTF; DNA: TGTGCCAGTAGTATCGGGTCGGGGGATGGCTACACCTTC
size: -; D: TRBD1; J: TRBJ2-4; V: TRBV5-4; CDR3: CASSAGQGAKNIQYF; DNA: TGTGCCAGCAGCGCGGGACAGGGGGCGAAAAACATTCAGTACTTC
size: -; D: -; J: TRBJ2-6; V: TRBV25-1; CDR3: CASSEWGDSSGANVLTF; DNA: TGTGCCAGCAGTGAATGGGGGGACAGCTCTGGGGCCAACGTCCTGACTTTC
size: -; D: -; J: TRBJ2-2; V: TRBV2; CDR3: CATPRRAYHNTGELFF; DNA: TGTGCCACCCCACGCCGGGCTTATCATAACACCGGGGAGCTGTTTTTT
size: -; D: -; J: TRBJ2-1; V: TRBV27; CDR3: CASSSGTYNEQFF; DNA: TGTGCCAGCAGTTCCGGTACGTACAATGAGCAGTTCTTC
size: -; D: -; J: TRBJ2-1; V: TRBV7-9; CDR3: CASSSRPDEQFF; DNA: TGTGCCAGCAGCTCCCGACCAGATGAGCAGTTCTTC
size: -; D: -; J: TRBJ1-2; V: TRBV13; CDR3: CASSFGVRGDGYTF; DNA: TGTGCCAGCAGCTTTGGGGTTAGGGGCGATGGCTACACCTTC
size: -; D: -; J: TRBJ1-5; V: TRBV19; CDR3: CASSIGMNSNQPQHF; DNA: TGTGCCAGTAGTATCGGGATGAATAGCAATCAGCCCCAGCATTTT